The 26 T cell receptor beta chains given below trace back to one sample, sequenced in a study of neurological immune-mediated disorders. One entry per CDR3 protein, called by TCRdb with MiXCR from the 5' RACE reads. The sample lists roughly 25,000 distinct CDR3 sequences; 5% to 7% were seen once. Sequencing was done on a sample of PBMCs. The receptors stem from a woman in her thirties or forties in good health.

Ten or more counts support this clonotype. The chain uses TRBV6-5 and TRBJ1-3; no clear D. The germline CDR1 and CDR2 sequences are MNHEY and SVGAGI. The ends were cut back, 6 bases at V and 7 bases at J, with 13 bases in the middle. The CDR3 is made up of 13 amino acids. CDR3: CASRVPYGNTIYF. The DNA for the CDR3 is TGTGCCAGCAGGGTCCCCTACGGGAACACCATATATTTT.

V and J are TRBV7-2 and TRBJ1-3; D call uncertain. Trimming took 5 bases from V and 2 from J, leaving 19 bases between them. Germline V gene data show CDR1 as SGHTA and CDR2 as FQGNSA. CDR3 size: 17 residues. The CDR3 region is CASSPSRTARTGNTIYF. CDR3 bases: TGTGCCAGCAGCCCAAGTCGGACGGCCAGAACTGGAAACACCATATATTTT.

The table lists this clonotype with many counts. The CDR3 is CASSVSAAGEIYNEQFF. The CDR3 DNA reads as TGCGCCAGCAGTGTGAGTGCAGCGGGAGAAATCTACAATGAGCAGTTCTTC. The chain is built from TRBV10-2 and TRBJ2-1; 8 bases align to TRBD2. CDR3 size: 17 residues. Germline V gene sequence: CDR1 WSHSY, CDR2 SAAADI. V dropped 4 bases and J dropped 3; count of bases not matched to a gene: 11.

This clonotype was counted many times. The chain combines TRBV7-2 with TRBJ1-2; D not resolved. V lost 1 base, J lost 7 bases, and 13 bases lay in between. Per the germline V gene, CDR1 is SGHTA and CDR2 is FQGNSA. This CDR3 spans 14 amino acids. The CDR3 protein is CASSLEWQRSGYTF. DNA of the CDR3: TGTGCCAGCAGCTTAGAGTGGCAGCGGAGTGGCTACACCTTC.

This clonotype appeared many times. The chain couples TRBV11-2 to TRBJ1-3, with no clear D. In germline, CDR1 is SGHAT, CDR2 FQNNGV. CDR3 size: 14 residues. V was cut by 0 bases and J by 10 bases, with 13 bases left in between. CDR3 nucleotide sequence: TGTGCCAGCAGCTTAGAGGGAAGCCAAACAACCATATATTTT. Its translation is CASSLEGSQTTIYF.

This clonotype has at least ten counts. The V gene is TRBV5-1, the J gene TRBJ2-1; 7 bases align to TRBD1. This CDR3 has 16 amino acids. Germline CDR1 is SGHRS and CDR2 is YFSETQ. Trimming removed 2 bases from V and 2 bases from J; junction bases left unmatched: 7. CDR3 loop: CASSFNLQGPYNEQFF. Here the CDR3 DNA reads TGCGCCAGCAGCTTTAACCTACAGGGGCCCTACAATGAGCAGTTCTTC. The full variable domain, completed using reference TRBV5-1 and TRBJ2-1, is KAGVTQTPRYLIKTRGQQVTLSCSPISGHRSVSWYQQTPGQGLQFLFEYFSETQRNKGNFPGRFSGRQFSNSRSEMNVSTLELGDSALYLCASSFNLQGPYNEQFFGPGTRLTVL.

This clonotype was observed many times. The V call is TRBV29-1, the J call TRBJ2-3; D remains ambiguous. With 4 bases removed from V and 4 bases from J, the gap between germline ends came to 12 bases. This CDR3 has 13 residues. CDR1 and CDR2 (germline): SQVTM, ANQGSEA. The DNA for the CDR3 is TGCAGCGTTGTGGTAGGAGTGCCAGATACGCAGTATTTT. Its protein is CSVVVGVPDTQYF.

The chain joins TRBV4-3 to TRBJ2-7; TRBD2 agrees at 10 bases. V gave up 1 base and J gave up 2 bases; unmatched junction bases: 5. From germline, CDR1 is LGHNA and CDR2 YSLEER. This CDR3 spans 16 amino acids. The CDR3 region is CASSQAGTSAPYEQYF. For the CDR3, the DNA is TGCGCCAGCAGCCAAGCCGGGACTAGCGCCCCCTACGAGCAGTACTTC.

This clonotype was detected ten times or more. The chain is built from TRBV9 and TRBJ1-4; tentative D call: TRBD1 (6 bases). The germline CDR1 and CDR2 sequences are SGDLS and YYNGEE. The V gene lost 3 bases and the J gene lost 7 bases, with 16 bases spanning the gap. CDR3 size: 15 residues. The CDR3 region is CASSATTGGLEKLFF. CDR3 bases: TGTGCCAGCAGCGCGACGACAGGAGGTCTTGAAAAACTGTTTTTT.

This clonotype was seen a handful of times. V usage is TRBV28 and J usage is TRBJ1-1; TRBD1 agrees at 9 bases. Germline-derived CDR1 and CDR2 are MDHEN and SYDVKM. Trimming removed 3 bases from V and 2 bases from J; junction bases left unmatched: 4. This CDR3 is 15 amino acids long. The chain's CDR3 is CASSFPGQGNTEAFF. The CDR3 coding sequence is TGTGCCAGCAGTTTTCCGGGACAGGGTAACACTGAAGCTTTCTTT.

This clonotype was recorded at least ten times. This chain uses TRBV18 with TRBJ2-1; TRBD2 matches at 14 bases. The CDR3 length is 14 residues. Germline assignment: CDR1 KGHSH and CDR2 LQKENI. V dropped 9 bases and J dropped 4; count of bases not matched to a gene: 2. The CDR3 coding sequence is TGTGCCAGTCGGACTAGCGGGAGGTACAATGAGCAGTTCTTC. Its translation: CASRTSGRYNEQFF.

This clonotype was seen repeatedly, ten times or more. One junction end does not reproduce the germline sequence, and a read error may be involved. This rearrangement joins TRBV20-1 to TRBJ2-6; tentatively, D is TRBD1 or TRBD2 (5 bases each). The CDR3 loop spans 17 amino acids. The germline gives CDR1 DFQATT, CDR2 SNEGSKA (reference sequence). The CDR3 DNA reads TGCAGTGCGAGAGGGGCAGACCGCGTCTCTGGGGCCAACGTCCTGACTTTC. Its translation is CSARGADRVSGANVLTF.

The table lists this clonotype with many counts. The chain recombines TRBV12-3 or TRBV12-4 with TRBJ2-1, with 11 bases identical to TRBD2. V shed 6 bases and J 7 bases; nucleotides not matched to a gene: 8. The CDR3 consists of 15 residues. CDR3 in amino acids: CASSPLAGGRNEQFF. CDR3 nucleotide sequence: TGTGCCAGCAGCCCCCTAGCGGGAGGACGTAATGAGCAGTTCTTC.

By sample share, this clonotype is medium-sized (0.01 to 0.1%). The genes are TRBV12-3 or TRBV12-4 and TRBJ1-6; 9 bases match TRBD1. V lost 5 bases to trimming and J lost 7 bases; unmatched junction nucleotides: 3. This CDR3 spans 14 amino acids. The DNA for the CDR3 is TGTGCCAGCAGTACCGGGACAGGGAATTCACCCCTCCACTTT. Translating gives CASSTGTGNSPLHF.

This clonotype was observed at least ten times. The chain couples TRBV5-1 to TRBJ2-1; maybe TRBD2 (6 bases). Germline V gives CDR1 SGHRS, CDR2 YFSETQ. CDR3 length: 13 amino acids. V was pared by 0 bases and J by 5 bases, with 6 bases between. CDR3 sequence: CASSLGGDNEQFF. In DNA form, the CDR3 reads TGCGCCAGCAGCTTGGGGGGGGACAATGAGCAGTTCTTC.

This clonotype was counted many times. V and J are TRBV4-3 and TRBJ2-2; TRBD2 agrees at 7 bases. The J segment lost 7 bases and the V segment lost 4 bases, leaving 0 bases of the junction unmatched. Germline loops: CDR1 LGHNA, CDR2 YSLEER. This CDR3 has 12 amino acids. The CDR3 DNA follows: TGCGCCAGCAGCCGGGGGGGCGGGGAGCTGTTTTTT. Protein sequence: CASSRGGGELFF.

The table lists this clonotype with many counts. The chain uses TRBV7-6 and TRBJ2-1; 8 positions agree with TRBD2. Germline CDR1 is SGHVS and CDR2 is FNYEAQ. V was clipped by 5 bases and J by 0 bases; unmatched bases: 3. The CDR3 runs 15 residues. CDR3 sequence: CASSAGTSSYNEQFF. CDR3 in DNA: TGTGCCAGCAGCGCCGGGACTAGCTCCTACAATGAGCAGTTCTTC. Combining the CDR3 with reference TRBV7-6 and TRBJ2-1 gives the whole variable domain GAGVSQSPRYKVTKRGQDVALRCDPISGHVSLYWYRQALGQGPEFLTYFNYEAQQDKSGLPNDRFSAERPEGSISTLTIQRTEQRDSAMYRCASSAGTSSYNEQFFGPGTRLTVL.

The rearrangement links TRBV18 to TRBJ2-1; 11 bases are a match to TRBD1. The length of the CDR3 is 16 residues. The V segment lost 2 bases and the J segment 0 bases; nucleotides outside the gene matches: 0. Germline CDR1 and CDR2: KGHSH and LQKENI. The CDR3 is CASSPGTGGSYNEQFF. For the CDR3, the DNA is TGTGCCAGCTCACCAGGGACAGGGGGCTCCTACAATGAGCAGTTCTTC.

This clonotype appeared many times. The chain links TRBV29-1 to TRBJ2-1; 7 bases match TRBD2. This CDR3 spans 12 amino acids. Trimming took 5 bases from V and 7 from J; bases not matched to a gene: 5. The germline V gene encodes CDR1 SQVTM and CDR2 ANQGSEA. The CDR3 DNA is TGCAGCGTTAATAGCGGGTATAATGAGCAGTTCTTC. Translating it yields CSVNSGYNEQFF.

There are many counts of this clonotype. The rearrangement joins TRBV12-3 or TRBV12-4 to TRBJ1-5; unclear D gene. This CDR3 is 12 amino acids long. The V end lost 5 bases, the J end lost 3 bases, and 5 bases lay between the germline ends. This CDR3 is CASSNHNQPQHF. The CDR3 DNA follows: TGTGCCAGCAGTAACCACAATCAGCCCCAGCATTTT.

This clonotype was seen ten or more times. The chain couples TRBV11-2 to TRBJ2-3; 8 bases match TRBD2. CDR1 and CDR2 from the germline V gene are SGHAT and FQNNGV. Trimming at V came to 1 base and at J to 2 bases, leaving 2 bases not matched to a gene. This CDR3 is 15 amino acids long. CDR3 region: CASSLAGGDTDTQYF. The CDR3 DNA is TGTGCCAGCAGCTTAGCGGGAGGGGACACAGATACGCAGTATTTT.

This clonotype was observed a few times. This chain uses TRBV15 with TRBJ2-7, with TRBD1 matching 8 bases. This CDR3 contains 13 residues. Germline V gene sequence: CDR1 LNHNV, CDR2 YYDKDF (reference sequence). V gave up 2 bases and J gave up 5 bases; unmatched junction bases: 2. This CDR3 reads CATSRQGAHEQYF. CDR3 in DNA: TGTGCCACCAGCAGACAGGGGGCTCACGAGCAGTACTTC.

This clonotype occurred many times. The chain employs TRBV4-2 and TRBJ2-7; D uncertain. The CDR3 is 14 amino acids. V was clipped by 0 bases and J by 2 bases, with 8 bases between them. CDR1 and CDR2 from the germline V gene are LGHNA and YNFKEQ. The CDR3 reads CASSQDSEAYEQYF. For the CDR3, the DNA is TGTGCCAGCAGCCAAGATTCCGAGGCCTACGAGCAGTACTTC.

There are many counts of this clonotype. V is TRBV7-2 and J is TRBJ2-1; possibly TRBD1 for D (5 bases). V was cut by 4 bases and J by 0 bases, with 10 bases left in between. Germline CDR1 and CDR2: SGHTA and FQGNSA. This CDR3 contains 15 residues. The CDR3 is CASSSQGASYNEQFF. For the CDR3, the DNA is TGTGCCAGCAGCTCTCAGGGTGCCTCCTACAATGAGCAGTTCTTC.

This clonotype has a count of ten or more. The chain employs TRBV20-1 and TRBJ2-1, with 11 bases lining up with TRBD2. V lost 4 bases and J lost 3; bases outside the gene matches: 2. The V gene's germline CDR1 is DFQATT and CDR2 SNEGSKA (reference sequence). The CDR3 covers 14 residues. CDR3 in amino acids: CSANGLAGYNEQFF. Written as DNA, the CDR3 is TGCAGTGCTAATGGACTAGCGGGCTACAATGAGCAGTTCTTC.

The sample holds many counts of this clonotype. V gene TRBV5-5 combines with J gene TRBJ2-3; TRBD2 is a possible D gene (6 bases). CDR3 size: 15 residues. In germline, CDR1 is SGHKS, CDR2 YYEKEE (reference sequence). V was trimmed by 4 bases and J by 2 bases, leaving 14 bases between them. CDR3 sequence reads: CASSTQGLLTDTQYF. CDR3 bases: TGTGCCAGCAGCACGCAGGGACTCCTCACAGATACGCAGTATTTT. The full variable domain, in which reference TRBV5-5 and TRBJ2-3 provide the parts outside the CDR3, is DAGVTQSPTHLIKTRGQQVTLRCSPISGHKSVSWYQQVLGQGPQFIFQYYEKEERGRGNFPDRFSARQFPNYSSELNVNALLLGDSALYLCASSTQGLLTDTQYFGPGTRLTVL.